The following is a T cell receptor (beta chain) sequence with its context. The target antigen is unknown. Recipients were bled about 28 days pretransplant and at posttransplant days 30, 100, 180. The data derive from a study of T cell clonotyping in hematopoietic cell transplantation. The germline V gene encodes CDR1 SEHNR and CDR2 FQNEAQ (reference sequence). Trimming shortened V by 5 bases and J by 6 bases, and 9 bases separated the two germline ends. There are 12 residues in the CDR3. Study-wide findings and caveats: Pathologically expanded recipient clonotypes increased progressively from day 30 to day 180 as diversity fell.

The assay was immunoSEQ multiplex PCR, and TCRdb's table has in-frame clones only and misses some. The data show under 14,000 clones, around nine tenths seen once. The chain joins TRBV7-9 to TRBJ2-3; D unresolved. This receptor was obtained from a male patient aged 55-69 years who had an allogeneic stem cell transplant from an unrelated donor, so the T cells may come from the graft donor. Some clones in this sample may be carry-over from other donors' samples. Specimen: PBMCs, collected 180 days after allogeneic stem cell transplant. In DNA, the CDR3 is TGTGCCAGCAGCGTCAGTGTGGATACGCAGTATTTT. Translated, it gives CASSVSVDTQYF.